Presented here are 11 T cell receptor beta chains from one specimen sequenced in a study of cytomegalovirus exposure and HLA in healthy donors. The PCR employed 60 Vbeta primers together with 13 Jbeta primers. TCRdb's table, derived via immunoSEQ multiplex PCR, lists solely in-frame clones and lacks some. The repertoire includes approximately 90,000 clones, approximately 77% of them detected once, and about 3.8% sits in the top ten. The sequencing input was PBMCs. These receptors were obtained from a man between 25 and 39 years old in good health and CMV-seronegative.

Written as DNA, the CDR3 is TGCGCCAGCAGCCAAGATGGAGGTAGCAATCAGCCCCAGCATTTT. It yields the protein CASSQDGGSNQPQHF. This chain connects TRBV4-1 to TRBJ1-5; D is uncertain. This CDR3 region has 15 residues. V was clipped by 0 bases and J by 0 bases, with 6 bases between them. Germline V gives CDR1 MGHRA, CDR2 YSYEKL.

This clone was found a few times. This chain joins TRBV9 and TRBJ1-2; tentative D call: TRBD1 (6 bases). The germline V gene encodes CDR1 SGDLS and CDR2 YYNGEE. There are 16 residues in the CDR3. V was trimmed by 3 bases and J by 0 bases, leaving 15 bases between them. The CDR3 here is CASSAYRTAANYGYTF. The CDR3 coding sequence is TGTGCCAGCAGCGCATATAGGACAGCAGCTAACTATGGCTACACCTTC.

Concerning this clone: Germline and junction disagree at one end, which may indicate a read error. J is TRBJ2-7 and V is TRBV6-5, with 14 bases identical to TRBD2. The CDR3 is made up of 14 amino acids. Germline lookup yields CDR1 MNHEY and CDR2 SVGAGI. CDR3 DNA sequence: TGTGCCAGCAGGACGGGACTAGCGGGAGACGATCAGTACTTC. Its translation is CASRTGLAGDDQYF.

V gene TRBV6-6 combines with J gene TRBJ1-2, with D tentatively TRBD1 (6 bases). CDR3 size: 13 residues. Germline values: CDR1 MNHNY, CDR2 SVGAGI (reference sequence). Trimming left V 6 bases short and J 4 bases short, with 12 bases between. The CDR3 coding sequence is TGTGCCAGCAGCCAGGGGATCAGCTATGGCTACACCTTC. It yields the protein CASSQGISYGYTF.

The genes are TRBV7-8 and TRBJ1-2; TRBD1 aligns across 9 bases. Germline V gives CDR1 SGHVS, CDR2 FQNEAQ. This CDR3 is 15 amino acids long. The ends lost 2 bases at V and 8 bases at J; junction bases unmatched: 9. The CDR3 spells CASSLRNRGLSGYTF. The DNA for the CDR3 is TGTGCCAGCAGCTTAAGAAACAGGGGGCTGTCGGGCTACACCTTC.

This clone was observed a handful of times. The V call is TRBV4-2, the J call TRBJ1-1, with a tentative D call TRBD1 (5 bases). The CDR3 has 14 residues. V lost 0 bases and J 7 bases, leaving 12 bases between the germline ends. Germline V lookup: CDR1 LGHNA, CDR2 YNFKEQ. The chain's CDR3 is CASSQDAGRGEAFF. The CDR3 coding sequence is TGTGCCAGCAGCCAAGATGCGGGGCGCGGTGAAGCTTTCTTT.

The chain employs TRBV4-1 and TRBJ2-3; D is perhaps TRBD1 (5 bases). The germline gives CDR1 MGHRA, CDR2 YSYEKL. V lost 1 base, J lost 5 bases, and 19 bases lay in between. This CDR3 is 17 amino acids long. In DNA, the CDR3 is TGCGCCAGCAGCCAAGCTGTGAGGCCCAGGGATGGAGATACGCAGTATTTT. Translated, it gives CASSQAVRPRDGDTQYF.

The chain couples TRBV5-1 to TRBJ2-1; TRBD2 is a possible D gene (6 bases). Deletions cut 1 base from V and 0 bases from J, with 8 bases between. Germline CDR1 is SGHRS and CDR2 is YFSETQ. The CDR3 is 15 amino acids. The CDR3 spells CASSLTGVSYNEQFF. The DNA of the CDR3 is TGCGCCAGCAGCTTGACGGGGGTCTCCTACAATGAGCAGTTCTTC.

The chain couples TRBV10-3 to TRBJ2-1; 13 positions match TRBD2. Unmatched junction bases numbered 6, after V lost 10 bases and J lost 9 bases. Germline values: CDR1 ENHRY, CDR2 SYGVKD. CDR3 length equals 13 residues. CDR3 sequence (DNA): TGTGCCACCGGACTAGCGGGAGACATTGAGCAGTTCTTC. As protein: CATGLAGDIEQFF.

This sequence joins TRBV10-1 and TRBJ2-1, with a weak D call TRBD2 (6 bases). V dropped 2 bases and J dropped 2 bases, with 10 bases sitting between them. The germline CDR1 and CDR2 sequences are WNHNN and SYGVQD (reference sequence). This CDR3 comprises 15 residues. The CDR3 sequence is CASSEAGIPYNEQFF. As DNA, the CDR3 is TGCGCCAGCAGTGAGGCGGGGATCCCCTACAATGAGCAGTTCTTC.

The chain uses TRBV6-6 and TRBJ1-6, with 8 bases that match TRBD1. The J segment lost 7 bases and the V segment lost 4 bases, leaving 6 bases of the junction unmatched. The CDR3 has 15 amino acids. CDR1 MNHNY and CDR2 SVGAGI come from the germline V gene (reference sequence). CDR3 region: CASSSRQGWNSPLHF. The CDR3 DNA follows: TGTGCCAGCAGTTCCCGACAGGGGTGGAATTCACCCCTCCACTTT.